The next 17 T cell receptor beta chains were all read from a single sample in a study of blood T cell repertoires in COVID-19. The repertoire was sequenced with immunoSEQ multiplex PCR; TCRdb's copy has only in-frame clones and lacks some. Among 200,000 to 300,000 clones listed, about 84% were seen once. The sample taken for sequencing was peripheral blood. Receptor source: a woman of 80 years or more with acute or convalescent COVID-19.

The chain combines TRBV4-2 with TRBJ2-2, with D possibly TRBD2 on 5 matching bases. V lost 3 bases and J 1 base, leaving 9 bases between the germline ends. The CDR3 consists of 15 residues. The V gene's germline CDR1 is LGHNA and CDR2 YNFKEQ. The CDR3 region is CASSHPGLNTGELFF. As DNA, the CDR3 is TGTGCCAGCAGCCACCCCGGACTGAACACCGGGGAGCTGTTTTTT.

The CDR3 region has the DNA TGTGCCAGCAGCCAAGATCCCCCGTTAGAGACCCAGTACTTC. This sequence encodes CASSQDPPLETQYF. The chain joins TRBV3-1 (or the pseudogene TRBV3-2) to TRBJ2-5; D is uncertain. Trimming cost V 0 bases and J 4 bases, with 9 bases left between them. Germline-derived CDR1 and CDR2 are LGHDT and YNNKEL (reference sequence). The CDR3 extends over 14 amino acids.

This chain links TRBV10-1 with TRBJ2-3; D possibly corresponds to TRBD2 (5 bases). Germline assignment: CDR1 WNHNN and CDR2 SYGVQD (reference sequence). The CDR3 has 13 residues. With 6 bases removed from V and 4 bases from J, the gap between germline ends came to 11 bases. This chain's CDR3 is CASRDSMADTQYF. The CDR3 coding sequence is TGCGCCAGCAGGGACTCGATGGCAGATACGCAGTATTTT.

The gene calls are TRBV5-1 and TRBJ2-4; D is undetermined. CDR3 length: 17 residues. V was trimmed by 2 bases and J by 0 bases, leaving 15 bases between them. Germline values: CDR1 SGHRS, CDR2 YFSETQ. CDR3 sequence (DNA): TGCGCCAGCAGCTTTGGCGGCCAGACCATAGCCAAAAACATTCAGTACTTC. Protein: CASSFGGQTIAKNIQYF.

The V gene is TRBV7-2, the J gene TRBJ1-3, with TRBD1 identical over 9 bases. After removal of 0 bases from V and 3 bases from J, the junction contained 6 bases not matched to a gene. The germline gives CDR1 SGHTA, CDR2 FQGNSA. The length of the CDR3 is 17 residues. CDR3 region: CASSLAVLDRGGNTIYF. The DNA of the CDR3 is TGTGCCAGCAGCTTAGCGGTCTTGGACAGGGGTGGAAACACCATATATTTT.

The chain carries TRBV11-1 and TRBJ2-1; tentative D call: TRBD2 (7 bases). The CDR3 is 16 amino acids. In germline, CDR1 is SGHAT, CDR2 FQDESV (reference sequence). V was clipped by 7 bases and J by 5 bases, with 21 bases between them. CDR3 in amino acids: CASIRGGAGAHNEQFF. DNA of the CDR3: TGTGCCAGCATCCGTGGGGGGGCAGGGGCGCACAATGAGCAGTTCTTC.

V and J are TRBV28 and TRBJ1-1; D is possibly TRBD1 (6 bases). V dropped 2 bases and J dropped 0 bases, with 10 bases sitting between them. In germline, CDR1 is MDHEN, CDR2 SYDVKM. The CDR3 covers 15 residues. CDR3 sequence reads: CASSLGGRMNTEAFF. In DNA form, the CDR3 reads TGTGCCAGCAGTTTAGGGGGCAGGATGAACACTGAAGCTTTCTTT.

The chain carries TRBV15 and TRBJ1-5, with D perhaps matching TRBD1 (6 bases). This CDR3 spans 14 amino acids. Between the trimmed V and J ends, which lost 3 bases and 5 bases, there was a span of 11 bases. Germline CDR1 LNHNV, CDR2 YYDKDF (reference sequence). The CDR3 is CATSSTGNDQPQHF. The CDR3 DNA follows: TGTGCCACCAGCAGTACAGGGAACGATCAGCCCCAGCATTTT. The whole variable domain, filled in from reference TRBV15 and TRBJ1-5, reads DAMVIQNPRYQVTQFGKPVTLSCSQTLNHNVMYWYQQKSSQAPKLLFHYYDKDFNNEADTPDNFQSRRPNTSFCFLDIRSPGLGDTAMYLCATSSTGNDQPQHFGDGTRLSIL.

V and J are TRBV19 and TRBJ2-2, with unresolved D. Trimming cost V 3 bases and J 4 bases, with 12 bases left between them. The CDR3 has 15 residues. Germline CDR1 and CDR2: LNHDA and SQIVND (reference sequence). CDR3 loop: CASSIGFGVTGELFF. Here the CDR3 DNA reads TGTGCCAGTAGTATTGGGTTCGGAGTCACCGGGGAGCTGTTTTTT.

In DNA, the CDR3 is TGTGCCAGCAGTACGAGCTCTGGAAACACCATATATTTT. Its protein is CASSTSSGNTIYF. The chain combines TRBV12-3 or TRBV12-4 with TRBJ1-3; D is undetermined. There are 13 residues in the CDR3. V was pared by 5 bases and J by 0 bases, with 5 bases between.

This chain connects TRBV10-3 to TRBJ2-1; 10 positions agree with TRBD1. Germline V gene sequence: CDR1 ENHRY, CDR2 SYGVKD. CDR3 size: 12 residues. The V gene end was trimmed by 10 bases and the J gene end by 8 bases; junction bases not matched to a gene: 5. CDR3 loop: CATRQGADEQFF. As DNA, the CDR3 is TGTGCCACCCGACAGGGGGCGGATGAGCAGTTCTTC.

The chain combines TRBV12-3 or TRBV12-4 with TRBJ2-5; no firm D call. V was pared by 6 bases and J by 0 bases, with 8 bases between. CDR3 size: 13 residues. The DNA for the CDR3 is TGTGCCAGCAGCCTGAGCCACCAAGAGACCCAGTACTTC. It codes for CASSLSHQETQYF.

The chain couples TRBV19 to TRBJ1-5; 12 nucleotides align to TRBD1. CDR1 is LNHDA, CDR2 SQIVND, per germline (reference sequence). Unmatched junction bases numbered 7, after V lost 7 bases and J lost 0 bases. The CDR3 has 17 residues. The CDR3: CASTGTGGPYSNQPQHF. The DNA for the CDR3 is TGTGCCAGTACCGGGACAGGGGGCCCCTATAGCAATCAGCCCCAGCATTTT.

The CDR3 bases are TGTGCCAGCAGCCCCCGACAGGGGGGGGTACCCGCCATCACAGATACGCAGTATTTT. This codes for CASSPRQGGVPAITDTQYF. The rearrangement joins TRBV11-2 to TRBJ2-3, with 9 bases lining up with TRBD1. From germline, CDR1 is SGHAT and CDR2 FQNNGV. The V and J ends lost 5 bases and 2 bases, in that order; junction bases with no gene match: 17. The CDR3 sequence is 19 residues long.

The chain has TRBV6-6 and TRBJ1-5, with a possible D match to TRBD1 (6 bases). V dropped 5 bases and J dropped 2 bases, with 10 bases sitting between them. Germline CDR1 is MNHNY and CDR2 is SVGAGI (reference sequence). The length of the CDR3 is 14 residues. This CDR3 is CASSLQGGNQPQHF. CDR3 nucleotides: TGTGCCAGCAGTCTACAGGGCGGCAATCAGCCCCAGCATTTT.

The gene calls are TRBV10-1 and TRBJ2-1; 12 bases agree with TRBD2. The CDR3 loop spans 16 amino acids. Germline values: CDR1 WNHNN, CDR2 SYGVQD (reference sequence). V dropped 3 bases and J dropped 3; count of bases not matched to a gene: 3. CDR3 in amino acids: CASSEKGLAGYNEQFF. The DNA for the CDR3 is TGCGCCAGCAGTGAAAAGGGACTAGCGGGCTACAATGAGCAGTTCTTC.

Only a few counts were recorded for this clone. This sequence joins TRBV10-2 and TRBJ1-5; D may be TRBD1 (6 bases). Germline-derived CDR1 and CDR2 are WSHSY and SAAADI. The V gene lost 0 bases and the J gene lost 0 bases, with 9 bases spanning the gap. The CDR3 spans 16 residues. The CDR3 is CASSESTGYSNQPQHF. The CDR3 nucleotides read TGCGCCAGCAGTGAGTCGACAGGCTATAGCAATCAGCCCCAGCATTTT.